These 15 T cell receptor beta chains were all obtained from the same sample, sequenced in a study of PD-L1 blockade in urothelial cancer (dated by TCRdb to 2017 to 2019). The sample's time point, from its label and the paper: pretreatment peripheral blood. Libraries were made using the immunoSEQ multiplex PCR assay. TCRdb limited this immuneACCESS table to in-frame rearrangements with V and J called. A share of clones is missing; checked studies link under half to unresolved V genes, and the rest is unexplained. The sample table lists 50,000 to 75,000 clones, about 81% of them with a count of one. Of the sample, more than 1.5% is held by the ten largest clones. The specimen was PBMCs, collected around atezolizumab (anti-PD-L1) treatment. These receptors were collected from a man aged 65 to 85 with urothelial cancer.

The genes are TRBV27 and TRBJ2-7, with a weak D call TRBD2 (6 bases). The V gene lost 1 base and the J gene lost 0 bases, with 19 bases spanning the gap. The CDR3 has 18 residues. Germline V lookup: CDR1 MNHEY, CDR2 SMNVEV (reference sequence). CDR3 sequence reads: CASSLYPNRGRSSYEQYF. The CDR3 region has the DNA TGTGCCAGCAGTTTATACCCCAACAGAGGGAGGAGCTCCTACGAGCAGTACTTC.

The V call is TRBV9, the J call TRBJ2-2; D possibly corresponds to TRBD2 (6 bases). Looked up from germline, CDR1 is SGDLS and CDR2 is YYNGEE. The V and J ends lost 0 bases and 5 bases respectively, with 11 bases between them. CDR3 size: 15 residues. CDR3 DNA: TGTGCCAGCAGCGTAGGTGGGAGCGGGACCGGGGAGCTGTTTTTT. Translation gives CASSVGGSGTGELFF.

V and J are TRBV6-5 and TRBJ1-3; the D gene is possibly TRBD1 (6 bases). With 2 bases removed from V and 2 bases from J, the gap between germline ends came to 10 bases. The CDR3 runs to 15 residues. Germline CDR1 is MNHEY and CDR2 is SVGAGI. CDR3 sequence reads: CASSYQGNAGNTIYF. CDR3 nucleotide sequence: TGTGCCAGCAGTTACCAGGGGAACGCTGGAAACACCATATATTTT.

The V call is TRBV28, the J call TRBJ2-5; TRBD2 agrees at 10 bases. Looked up from germline, CDR1 is MDHEN and CDR2 is SYDVKM. The CDR3 has 17 residues. V was clipped by 2 bases and J by 2 bases; unmatched bases: 8. The CDR3 bases are TGTGCCAGCAGTTTAGGGCCCGGACTAGCGGCTCAAGAGACCCAGTACTTC. Translation gives CASSLGPGLAAQETQYF.

This chain connects TRBV5-6 to TRBJ2-1; 8 nucleotides align to TRBD2. The CDR3 has 17 amino acids. V was pared by 2 bases and J by 4 bases, with 11 bases of the junction left unmatched. Germline values: CDR1 SGHDT, CDR2 YYEEEE. In DNA form, the CDR3 reads TGTGCCAGCAGCTTATGGCTAATGGCTAGCGGGTACAATGAGCAGTTCTTC. Translated: CASSLWLMASGYNEQFF.

The V gene is TRBV7-8, the J gene TRBJ2-1; 7 nucleotides match TRBD1. The CDR3 is 15 residues long. Germline assignment: CDR1 SGHVS and CDR2 FQNEAQ. V was pared by 2 bases and J by 1 base, with 2 bases of the junction left unmatched. CDR3 DNA sequence: TGTGCCAGCAGCTTATCGACAGGGTCCTACAATGAGCAGTTCTTC. Its translation is CASSLSTGSYNEQFF.

The V and J genes are TRBV11-3 and TRBJ1-4; 7 bases align to TRBD1. Germline V gene lookup returns CDR1 SGHNT and CDR2 YENEEA. The CDR3 consists of 15 residues. With V trimmed by 5 bases and J by 4 bases, 7 bases remained unmatched. DNA of the CDR3: TGTGCCAGCAGCCTTGGGACAGTTCTTAATGAAAAACTGTTTTTT. Protein product: CASSLGTVLNEKLFF.

The chain employs TRBV6-6 and TRBJ2-1; D is undetermined. V was clipped by 1 base and J by 0 bases, with 7 bases between them. CDR1 and CDR2 (germline): MNHNY, SVGAGI (reference sequence). The CDR3 sequence is 15 residues long. The CDR3 loop is CASSYFPSSYNEQFF. For the CDR3, the DNA is TGTGCCAGCAGTTACTTTCCGAGCTCCTACAATGAGCAGTTCTTC.

The V call is TRBV6-5, the J call TRBJ1-2; D might be TRBD1 (5 bases). Trimming removed 6 bases from V and 6 bases from J, with 17 bases in between. This CDR3 region has 14 residues. Germline V gene sequence: CDR1 MNHEY, CDR2 SVGAGI. CDR3 in DNA: TGTGCCAGCAGCGGGGGGGGGTACGTAAATGGCTACACCTTC. Residues: CASSGGGYVNGYTF.

The J gene is TRBJ2-1, the V gene TRBV5-1, with 9 bases identical to TRBD2. Trimming cost V 0 bases and J 9 bases; bases outside gene matches: 7. Per the germline V gene, CDR1 is SGHRS and CDR2 is YFSETQ. This CDR3 is built from 15 residues. The CDR3 DNA reads as TGCGCCAGCAGCTTGGCGCCTAGCGGGAATACTGAGCAGTTCTTC. Translation: CASSLAPSGNTEQFF.

This clone turned up a few times. J is TRBJ2-1 and V is TRBV9; 8 bases are shared with TRBD2. Trimming cost V 0 bases and J 11 bases; bases outside gene matches: 7. The CDR3 contains 14 residues. The germline V gene encodes CDR1 SGDLS and CDR2 YYNGEE. The CDR3 DNA is TGTGCCAGCAGCGTAGGGACGGGAGGGCAACAGCAGTTCTTC. This translates into CASSVGTGGQQQFF.

The J gene is TRBJ2-1, the V gene TRBV9; D might be TRBD2 (5 bases). This CDR3 spans 15 amino acids. The germline V gene has CDR1 SGDLS and CDR2 YYNGEE. V was trimmed by 4 bases and J by 2 bases, leaving 13 bases between them. The CDR3 sequence: CASSPAGLAYNEQFF. As DNA, the CDR3 is TGTGCCAGCAGCCCCGCGGGTCTAGCCTACAATGAGCAGTTCTTC. The full variable domain, its missing parts supplied by reference TRBV9 and TRBJ2-1, is DSGVTQTPKHLITATGQRVTLRCSPRSGDLSVYWYQQSLDQGLQFLIQYYNGEERAKGNILERFSAQQFPDLHSELNLSSLELGDSALYFCASSPAGLAYNEQFFGPGTRLTVL.

The DNA of the CDR3 is TGTGCCAGCAGCCCGTGGCAACAAGAGACCCAGTACTTC. The encoded protein is CASSPWQQETQYF. The chain joins TRBV7-9 to TRBJ2-5, with D unresolved. This CDR3 contains 13 residues. V shed 5 bases and J shed 2 bases, with 9 bases lying between them. The germline CDR1 and CDR2 sequences are SEHNR and FQNEAQ (reference sequence).

This chain connects TRBV11-3 to TRBJ2-5; D possibly corresponds to TRBD2 (5 bases). The CDR3 contains 13 residues. V shed 0 bases and J shed 3 bases, with 5 bases lying between them. Germline values: CDR1 SGHNT, CDR2 YENEEA. In nucleotides, the CDR3 is TGTGCCAGCAGCTTAGAGGGAGAAGAGACCCAGTACTTC. Its protein product is CASSLEGEETQYF.

The chain recombines TRBV5-1 with TRBJ1-6; D possibly corresponds to TRBD1 (5 bases). The germline gives CDR1 SGHRS, CDR2 YFSETQ. This CDR3 has 13 amino acids. The germline V and J ends were trimmed by 4 bases and 5 bases, with 7 bases remaining between them. The CDR3 nucleotides are TGCGCCAGCAGCGACAGCAATAATTCACCCCTCCACTTT. It codes for CASSDSNNSPLHF.